These T cell receptor beta chains were read from a single sample in a study of T cells in Graves' hyperthyroidism and ophthalmopathy. One entry per CDR3 protein, called by TCRdb with MiXCR from the multiplex PCR reads. The sample consists of approximately 600,000 distinct CDR3 sequences, about 20% of them appearing once. The sequenced material came from blood. The receptor source for this set is a man aged 25-45 years with Graves' ophthalmopathy. CDR3s include the opening cysteine and the closing phenylalanine or tryptophan. A D gene is named only where the DNA matches it firmly. For some rows the clone size is stated as once, few or many, or as a class when expanded; others skip it.

J,V,D,size,DNA,CDR3
TRBJ2-1,TRBV29-1,TRBD1,NA,TGCAGCGTTTGGACAGGGGGATACAATGAGCAGTTCTTC,CSVWTGGYNEQFF
TRBJ2-7,TRBV2,NA,many,TGTGCCACCACCCTCCGGGAAGGGGACGAGCAGTACTTC,CATTLREGDEQYF
TRBJ2-7,TRBV11-2,NA,NA,TGTGCCAGCAGCTTAGTTATAGCTTCCGAGCAGTACTTC,CASSLVIASEQYF
TRBJ1-2,TRBV11-2,NA,many,TGTGCCAGCAGCTTAGGGGCGCTTGGCTACACCTTC,CASSLGALGYTF
TRBJ2-1,TRBV7-3,TRBD2,few,TGTGCCAGCAGCTTAGGGCGGGAGTACTACAATGAGCAGTTCTTC,CASSLGREYYNEQFF
TRBJ2-7,TRBV28,TRBD2,NA,TGTGCCAGCAGGTCCGGTATAGCGGGACACTACGAGCAGTACTTC,CASRSGIAGHYEQYF
TRBJ1-1,TRBV30,TRBD1,many,TGTGCCTGGGCCTCCTTACAGGGGCTTGAAGCTTTCTTT,CAWASLQGLEAFF
TRBJ2-1,TRBV20-1,TRBD2,NA,TGCAGTGCTGGAGCCCCCGGGGCGGGAGTTTCTGGGCGTGAGCAGTTCTTC,CSAGAPGAGVSGREQFF
TRBJ2-1,TRBV19,TRBD2,NA,TGTGCCAGTAGTATAGGGGGACTAGCGGGAGTATACAATGAGCAGTTCTTC,CASSIGGLAGVYNEQFF
TRBJ2-5,TRBV7-9,NA,NA,TGTGCCAGCAGCTTAAGAATCGACCAAGAGACCCAGTACTTC,CASSLRIDQETQYF
TRBJ2-1,TRBV7-3,TRBD2,NA,TGTGCCAGCAGCTTAGGGACTAGCGCAAACAATGAGCAGTTCTTC,CASSLGTSANNEQFF
TRBJ1-2,TRBV20-1,TRBD1,NA,TGCAGTGCAAAGACAGGGGGCTCTGGCTACACCTTC,CSAKTGGSGYTF
TRBJ1-2,TRBV6-1,NA,NA,TGTGCCAGCACCTCCGGGACCGGCTATGGCTACACCTTC,CASTSGTGYGYTF
TRBJ2-5,TRBV19,TRBD2,NA,TGTGCCACCAGACTAGCGGGGGTAGAGACCCAGTACTTC,CATRLAGVETQYF
TRBJ1-5,TRBV6-5,NA,NA,TGTGCCAGCAGTTACTCGGGACTTTATAGCAATCAGCCCCAGCATTTT,CASSYSGLYSNQPQHF
TRBJ2-7,TRBV27,TRBD1,few,TGTGCCAGCAGTCCCTTCCGGGGACAGGGGGCGAACGAGCAGTACTTC,CASSPFRGQGANEQYF
TRBJ2-7,TRBV4-3,NA,once,TGCGCCAGCAGCGCGGTGGAGGGATCCTACGAGCAGTACTTC,CASSAVEGSYEQYF
TRBJ2-1,TRBV25-1,NA,NA,TGTGCCAGCAGTGGTCCAGCCTGCAATGAGCAGTTCTTC,CASSGPACNEQFF
TRBJ2-7,TRBV30,NA,few,TGTGCCTGGAGCCCACTAAACTACGAGCAGTACTTC,CAWSPLNYEQYF
TRBJ1-5,TRBV2,NA,few,TGTGCCAGCAGGGAGGAGGGGGGGAGAGACAATCAGCCCCAGCATTTT,CASREEGGRDNQPQHF
TRBJ2-2,TRBV7-8,NA,NA,TGTGCCAGCAGCTTAGGACGTATCCCAGCCTACGGGGAGCTGTTTTTT,CASSLGRIPAYGELFF
TRBJ2-1,TRBV6-1,TRBD2,NA,TGTGCCAGCTCGGGGGTTAGCGGGACGTACAATGAGCAGTTCTTC,CASSGVSGTYNEQFF
TRBJ2-7,TRBV6-1,NA,few,TGTGCCAGCAGCAAAAAGGACAGTTCCTACGAGCAGTACTTC,CASSKKDSSYEQYF
TRBJ1-2,TRBV2,NA,few,TGTGCCAGCAGTGATGGACGGTGGAATGGCTACACCTTC,CASSDGRWNGYTF
TRBJ1-1,TRBV19,NA,NA,TGTGCCAGTAGTATAGATTACGCAGCAAACACTGAAGCTTTCTTT,CASSIDYAANTEAFF